This TCR beta chain was captured in a study of OX40 agonist ivuxolimab in advanced cancers. Study-wide context: Patients with hepatocellular carcinoma, melanoma, renal cell or head and neck cancer made up the dose-escalation patients. Subjects had a mean age of roughly 57 years, with a range of roughly 23 to 80; more than 75% were male.

The CDR3 spans 18 residues. Per germline, CDR1 MGHRA and CDR2 YSYEKL. V trimming: 3 bases; J trimming: 5 bases; junction bases outside the gene matches: 13. Method: immunoSEQ multiplex PCR; TCRdb's copy keeps in-frame clones and lacks some. Of 25,000 to 35,000 clones listed, roughly 90% were seen once; the top ten hold around 30%. This clone was observed a few times. Antigen unknown. Peripheral blood came from all dose cohorts at three timepoints. Study results and limitations: In general, CD8+ T cells held more expanded clones than CD4+ did, on average.

The rearrangement links TRBV4-1 to TRBJ1-5, with 10 bases matching TRBD1. Here the sequenced sample was CD4+ or CD8+ T cells sorted from blood, taken in a trial of the OX40 agonist ivuxolimab. The receptor's source is an adult with an advanced solid tumor such as melanoma, head and neck, liver or kidney cancer. The CDR3 region has the DNA TGCGCCAGCAGCCAGGTTCCCCCGGACAGGGGGGTTCATCAGCCCCAGCATTTT. This encodes CASSQVPPDRGVHQPQHF.